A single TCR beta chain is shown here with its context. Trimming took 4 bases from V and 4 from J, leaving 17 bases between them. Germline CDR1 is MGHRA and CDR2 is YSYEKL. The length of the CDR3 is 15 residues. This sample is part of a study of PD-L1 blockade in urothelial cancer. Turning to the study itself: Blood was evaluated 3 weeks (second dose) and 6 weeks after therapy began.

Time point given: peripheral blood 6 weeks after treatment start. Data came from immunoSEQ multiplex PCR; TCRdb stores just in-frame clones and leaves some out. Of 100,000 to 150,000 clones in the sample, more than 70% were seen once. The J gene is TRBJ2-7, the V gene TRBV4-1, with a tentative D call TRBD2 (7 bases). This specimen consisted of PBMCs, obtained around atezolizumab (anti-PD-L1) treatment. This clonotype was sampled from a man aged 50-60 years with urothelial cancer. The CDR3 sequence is CASSLGTSGNYEQYF. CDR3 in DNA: TGCGCCAGCAGCCTCGGGACAAGCGGGAATTACGAGCAGTACTTC.